This paragraph reports one TCR beta chain. No antigen is known for it. Measured with immunoSEQ multiplex PCR; TCRdb has only the in-frame clones, and not every one. The sample includes 100,000 to 150,000 clones, about 81% of them seen just once. From germline, CDR1 is MNHNY and CDR2 SVGAGI (reference sequence). J was trimmed by 5 bases and V by 8 bases; bases with no gene match: 10. This CDR3 spans 15 amino acids. This sample is drawn from a study of radiation and T cells in renal cell carcinoma. On the study more broadly: Nephrectomy followed 15 Gy stereotactic body radiation by 4 weeks. Broader study findings: Pretreatment tumor biopsies were lacking, so baseline clonotypes are unknown. From baseline, blood top tumor clonotypes peaked at 2 weeks post-radiation.

Time point noted: blood 2 weeks post-SBRT. Regarding treatment: 15 Gy SBRT to primary tumor, nephrectomy 4 weeks later. The specimen was blood, collected from a patient whose treatment included radiotherapy and nephrectomy. This chain uses TRBV6-6 with TRBJ2-7, with 12 nucleotides matching TRBD1. This receptor was obtained from a woman aged 55 to 70 with renal cell carcinoma. CDR3 in amino acids: CASGRGTGGLDEQYF. The CDR3 nucleotides read TGTGCCAGCGGACGAGGGACAGGGGGCTTGGACGAGCAGTACTTC.